Listed here are 15 T cell receptor beta chains from one sample, sequenced in a study of Ad26.COV2.S vaccination and SARS-CoV-2 variants. The data were produced by immunoSEQ multiplex PCR, yet TCRdb's version contains in-frame clones alone and is incomplete. The sample includes about 430,000 clones, around 90% of them seen just once. Treatment of the sample: about 20 received Ad26.COV2.S at low or high dose, single or two shots; a few received placebo; per-sample allocation not given. The investigators took samples on day 63 after the first vaccine or placebo injection. Sequencing used peripheral blood, obtained in a trial of Ad26.COV2.S vaccine versus placebo. The receptor source for this set is a person between 18 and 65 years old who received the Ad26.COV2.S COVID-19 vaccine or a placebo.

This chain joins TRBV4-3 and TRBJ1-4; 10 nucleotides line up with TRBD1. The CDR3 extends over 15 amino acids. CDR1 LGHNA and CDR2 YSLEER come from the germline V gene. Trimming at V came to 4 bases and at J to 7 bases, leaving 6 bases not matched to a gene. The CDR3 reads CASSPRTGGGEKLFF. The CDR3 DNA reads TGCGCCAGCAGCCCACGGACAGGGGGGGGTGAAAAACTGTTTTTT.

This clone was observed a handful of times. The sample carries other DNA sequences with the same CDR3. This chain uses TRBV6-2 or TRBV6-3 with TRBJ1-5, with a weak D call TRBD1 (5 bases). This CDR3 is built from 13 residues. V was shortened by 2 bases and J by 4 bases, with 6 bases between the two germline ends. Germline values: CDR1 MNHEY, CDR2 SVGEGT. CDR3 nucleotide sequence: TGTGCCAGCAGTTACGGGGGAAATCAGCCCCAGCATTTT. Encoded protein: CASSYGGNQPQHF.

The chain employs TRBV7-6 and TRBJ2-1, with D possibly being TRBD2 (6 bases). Trimming cost V 1 base and J 8 bases, with 18 bases left between them. CDR1 SGHVS and CDR2 FNYEAQ come from the germline V gene. This CDR3 spans 16 amino acids. CDR3 nucleotide sequence: TGTGCCAGCAGCTTAGAGGGGTCGGGGGAGGCGCATGAGCAGTTCTTC. This translates into CASSLEGSGEAHEQFF.

This chain links TRBV6-1 with TRBJ1-5; D gene ambiguous. Trimming removed 4 bases from V and 3 bases from J, with 16 bases in between. Germline lookup yields CDR1 MNHNS and CDR2 SASEGT. This CDR3 has 16 residues. CDR3 DNA: TGTGCCAGCAGTGGGTTCGGGCAGCTAACCAATCAGCCCCAGCATTTT. Translating gives CASSGFGQLTNQPQHF.

The chain employs TRBV29-1 and TRBJ2-1; D tentatively reads TRBD1 or TRBD2 (6 bases each). CDR1 SQVTM and CDR2 ANQGSEA come from the germline V gene. The CDR3 spans 14 residues. Trimming pared 6 bases from V and 2 bases from J, leaving 14 bases between. CDR3 protein: CSVTKGGTYNEQFF. The CDR3, as DNA: TGCAGCGTAACGAAGGGGGGAACCTACAATGAGCAGTTCTTC.

The chain carries TRBV30 and TRBJ2-5; the match to TRBD2 covers 10 bases. The germline CDR1 and CDR2 sequences are GTSNPN and SVGIG (reference sequence). The CDR3 contains 13 residues. V shed 5 bases and J 1 base; nucleotides not matched to a gene: 1. The CDR3 bases are TGTGCCTGGGGACTAGCGGTCCAAGAGACCCAGTACTTC. It is translated as CAWGLAVQETQYF.

The sample holds a few counts of this clone. The chain carries TRBV30 and TRBJ1-3; D is possibly TRBD1 (6 bases). CDR1 GTSNPN and CDR2 SVGIG come from the germline V gene (reference sequence). V was shortened by 7 bases and J by 1 base, with 11 bases between the two germline ends. The CDR3 runs to 13 residues. This CDR3 reads CAYTRGSGNTIYF. CDR3 DNA sequence: TGTGCCTATACTAGGGGGTCTGGAAACACCATATATTTT. The whole variable domain, remainder taken from reference TRBV30 and TRBJ1-3, is SQTIHQWPATLVQPVGSPLSLECTVEGTSNPNLYWYRQAAGRGLQLLFYSVGIGQISSEVPQNLSASRPQDRQFILSSKKLLLSDSGFYLCAYTRGSGNTIYFGEGSWLTVV.

The chain uses TRBV6-2 or TRBV6-3 and TRBJ2-7, with 11 nucleotides matching TRBD1. Germline values: CDR1 MNHEY, CDR2 SVGEGT. The CDR3 length is 16 residues. Trimming at V came to 5 bases and at J to 3 bases, leaving 9 bases not matched to a gene. The CDR3 region is CASSDRAGTGGYEQYF. CDR3 coding DNA: TGTGCCAGCAGTGACCGCGCCGGGACAGGGGGCTACGAGCAGTACTTC.

The chain couples TRBV2 to TRBJ2-5; 10 bases align to TRBD2. CDR3 length: 14 residues. Germline CDR1 reads SNHLY; CDR2 reads FYNNEI. The junction had 2 bases not matched to a gene; V was cut back by 6 bases and J by 1 base. This CDR3 is CASRLAGGQETQYF. The CDR3 DNA is TGTGCCAGCAGATTAGCGGGGGGCCAAGAGACCCAGTACTTC.

V and J are TRBV7-6 and TRBJ1-6; 7 nucleotides match TRBD1. This CDR3 contains 15 residues. Germline CDR1 SGHVS, CDR2 FNYEAQ. Losses at the gene ends were 4 bases for V and 7 bases for J; bases not matched to a gene: 7. The CDR3 DNA follows: TGTGCCAGCAGCTCGCAGACAGGGAGAAATTCACCCCTCCACTTT. Translation: CASSSQTGRNSPLHF.

The CDR3 loop reads CATSDVHIAGGDEQFF. The CDR3, as DNA: TGTGCCACCAGTGATGTACATATAGCGGGAGGGGATGAGCAGTTCTTC. This sequence joins TRBV24-1 and TRBJ2-1; 11 nucleotides line up with TRBD2. Germline loops: CDR1 KGHDR, CDR2 SFDVKD. The J segment lost 8 bases and the V segment lost 3 bases, leaving 8 bases of the junction unmatched. This CDR3 comprises 16 residues.

The chain is built from TRBV29-1 and TRBJ2-2, with D possibly TRBD2 on 5 matching bases. The V end lost 7 bases, the J end lost 7 bases, and 10 bases lay between the germline ends. Germline V lookup: CDR1 SQVTM, CDR2 ANQGSEA. CDR3 length: 11 residues. The CDR3 DNA follows: TGCAGCGGAGAGCGGAGCGGGGAGCTGTTTTTT. Translating gives CSGERSGELFF.

The chain combines TRBV7-3 with TRBJ2-1; D remains ambiguous. V lost 0 bases to trimming and J lost 6 bases, with 6 bases between them. This CDR3 is 13 amino acids long. Germline V gene data show CDR1 as SGHTA and CDR2 as FQGTGA. The CDR3 loop is CASSLTSVNEQFF. CDR3 nucleotides: TGTGCCAGCAGCTTAACTTCTGTCAATGAGCAGTTCTTC.

The V gene is TRBV2, the J gene TRBJ2-1; D is undetermined. The CDR3 spans 11 residues. The germline gives CDR1 SNHLY, CDR2 FYNNEI. The germline V and J ends were trimmed by 6 bases and 8 bases, with 8 bases remaining between them. The CDR3 region has the DNA TGTGCCAGCAGCCCGTTGGATGAGCAGTTCTTC. Its translation is CASSPLDEQFF.

The chain carries TRBV7-9 and TRBJ2-5; 9 bases align to TRBD2. The CDR3 length is 16 residues. V lost 3 bases to trimming and J lost 4 bases; unmatched junction nucleotides: 9. Germline V gene data show CDR1 as SEHNR and CDR2 as FQNEAQ (reference sequence). CDR3: CASSLGLAGVGETQYF. The CDR3, as DNA: TGTGCCAGCAGCTTGGGTTTAGCGGGAGTGGGAGAGACCCAGTACTTC. Variable domain in full (rest from reference TRBV7-9 and TRBJ2-5): DTGVSQNPRHKITKRGQNVTFRCDPISEHNRLYWYRQTLGQGPEFLTYFQNEAQLEKSRLLSDRFSAERPKGSFSTLEIQRTEQGDSAMYLCASSLGLAGVGETQYFGPGTRLLVL.